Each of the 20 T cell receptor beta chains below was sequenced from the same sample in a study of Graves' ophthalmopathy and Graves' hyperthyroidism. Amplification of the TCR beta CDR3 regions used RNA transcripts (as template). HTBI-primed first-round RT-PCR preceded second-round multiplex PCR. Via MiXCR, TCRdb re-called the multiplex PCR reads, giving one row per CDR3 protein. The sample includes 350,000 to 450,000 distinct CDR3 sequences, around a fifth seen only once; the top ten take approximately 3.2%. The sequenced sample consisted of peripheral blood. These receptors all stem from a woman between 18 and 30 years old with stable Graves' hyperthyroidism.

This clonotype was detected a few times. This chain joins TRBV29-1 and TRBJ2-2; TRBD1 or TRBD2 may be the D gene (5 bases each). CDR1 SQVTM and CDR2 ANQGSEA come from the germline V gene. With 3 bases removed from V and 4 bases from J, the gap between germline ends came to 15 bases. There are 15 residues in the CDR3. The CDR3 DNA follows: TGCAGCGTTGAGACCGGGGCAAACCCCACCGGGGAGCTGTTTTTT. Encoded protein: CSVETGANPTGELFF.

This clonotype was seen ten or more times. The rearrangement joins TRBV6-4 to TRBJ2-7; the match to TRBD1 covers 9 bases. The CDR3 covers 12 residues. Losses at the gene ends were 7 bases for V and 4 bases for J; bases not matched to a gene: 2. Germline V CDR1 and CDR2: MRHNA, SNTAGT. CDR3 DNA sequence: TGTGCCAGCATCGACAGGGGGTACGAGCAGTACTTC. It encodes CASIDRGYEQYF.

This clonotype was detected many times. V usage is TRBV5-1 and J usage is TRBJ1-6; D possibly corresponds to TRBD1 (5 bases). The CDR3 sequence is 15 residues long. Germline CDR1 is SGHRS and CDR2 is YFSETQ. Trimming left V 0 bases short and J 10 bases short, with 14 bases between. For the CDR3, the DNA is TGCGCCAGCAGCTTGGCATCGGCAGGGCGATCACCCCTCCACTTT. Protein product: CASSLASAGRSPLHF.

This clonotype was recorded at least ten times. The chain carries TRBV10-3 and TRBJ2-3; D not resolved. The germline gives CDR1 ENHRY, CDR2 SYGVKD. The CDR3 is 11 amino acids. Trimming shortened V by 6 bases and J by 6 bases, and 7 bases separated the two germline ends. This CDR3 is CAIREMDTQYF. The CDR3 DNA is TGTGCCATCAGGGAAATGGATACGCAGTATTTT.

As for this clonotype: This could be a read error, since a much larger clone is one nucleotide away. CDR3 residues: CASSWTQSTDEQYF. CDR3 DNA: TGCGCCAGCAGCTGGACACAGAGTACCGACGAGCAGTACTTC. The chain links TRBV5-1 to TRBJ2-7; a possible D gene is TRBD1 (5 bases). With 3 bases removed from V and 5 bases from J, the gap between germline ends came to 15 bases. Germline values: CDR1 SGHRS, CDR2 YFSETQ. This CDR3 comprises 14 residues.

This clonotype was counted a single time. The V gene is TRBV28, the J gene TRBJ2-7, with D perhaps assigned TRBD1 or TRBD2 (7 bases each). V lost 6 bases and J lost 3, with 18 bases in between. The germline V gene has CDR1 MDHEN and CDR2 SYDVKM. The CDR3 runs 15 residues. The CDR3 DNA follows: TGTGCCAGCAGCCAGGGGGGGGCCATGATCTACGAGCAGTACTTC. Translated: CASSQGGAMIYEQYF.

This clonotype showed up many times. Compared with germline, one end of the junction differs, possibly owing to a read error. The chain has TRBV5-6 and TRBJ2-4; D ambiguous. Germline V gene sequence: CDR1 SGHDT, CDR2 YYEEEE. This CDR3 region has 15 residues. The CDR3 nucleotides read TGTGCCAGCAGCTTAACATGGACGGCCAAAAACATTAAGTACTTC. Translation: CASSLTWTAKNIKYF.

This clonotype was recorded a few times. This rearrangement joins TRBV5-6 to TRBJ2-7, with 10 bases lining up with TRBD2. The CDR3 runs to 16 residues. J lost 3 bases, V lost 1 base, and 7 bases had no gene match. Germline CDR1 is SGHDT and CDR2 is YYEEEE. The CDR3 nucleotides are TGTGCCAGCAGCTTGTGGGGAGCGGGAGGGGTCTACGAGCAGTACTTC. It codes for CASSLWGAGGVYEQYF.

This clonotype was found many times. Here the CDR3 reads CASSLDRYGYTF. The CDR3 nucleotides read TGTGCCAGCTCACTCGACAGATATGGCTACACCTTC. The rearrangement links TRBV18 to TRBJ1-2; the D gene is possibly TRBD1 (5 bases). CDR1 and CDR2 (germline): KGHSH, LQKENI. V was pared by 4 bases and J by 5 bases, with 8 bases between. This CDR3 is built from 12 residues.

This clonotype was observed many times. The CDR3 DNA sequence: TGTGCCAGCAGTCCTAGGACAGGCGGCGAGCAGTACTTC. Translating it yields CASSPRTGGEQYF. This chain joins TRBV12-3 or TRBV12-4 and TRBJ2-7; 7 nucleotides line up with TRBD1. CDR3 size: 13 residues. V was clipped by 5 bases and J by 6 bases; unmatched bases: 7.

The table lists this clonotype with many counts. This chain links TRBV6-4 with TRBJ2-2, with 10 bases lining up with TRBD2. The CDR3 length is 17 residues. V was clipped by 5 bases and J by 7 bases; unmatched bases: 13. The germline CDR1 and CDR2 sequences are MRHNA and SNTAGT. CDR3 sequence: CASSHHHLAGVVGELFF. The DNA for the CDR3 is TGTGCCAGCAGTCACCACCACCTAGCGGGAGTGGTCGGGGAGCTGTTTTTT.

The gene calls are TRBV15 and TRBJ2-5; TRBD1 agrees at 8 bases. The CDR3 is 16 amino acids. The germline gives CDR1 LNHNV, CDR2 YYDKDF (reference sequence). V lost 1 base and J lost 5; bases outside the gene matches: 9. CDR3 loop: CATSRVLTGAGETQYF. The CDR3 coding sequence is TGTGCCACCAGCAGAGTTTTGACAGGGGCAGGGGAGACCCAGTACTTC.

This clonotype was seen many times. CDR3 coding DNA: TGCGCCAGCAGCTTGGTTGGGGTTACCGGGGAGCTGTTTTTT. It specifies CASSLVGVTGELFF. The gene calls are TRBV5-1 and TRBJ2-2, with D uncertain. Germline V CDR1 and CDR2: SGHRS, YFSETQ. The CDR3 runs 14 residues. The V end was cut by 0 bases, the J end by 5 bases, with 8 bases between.

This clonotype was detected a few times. The CDR3 region has the DNA TGTGCCAGCAGTTACGAAGGGACAGGAAGCAACTATGGCTACACCTTC. Protein sequence: CASSYEGTGSNYGYTF. V is TRBV6-2 or TRBV6-3 and J is TRBJ1-2; 8 nucleotides match TRBD1. CDR3 length equals 16 residues. J lost 2 bases, V lost 2 bases, and 7 bases had no gene match. Germline assignment: CDR1 MNHEY and CDR2 SVGEGT.

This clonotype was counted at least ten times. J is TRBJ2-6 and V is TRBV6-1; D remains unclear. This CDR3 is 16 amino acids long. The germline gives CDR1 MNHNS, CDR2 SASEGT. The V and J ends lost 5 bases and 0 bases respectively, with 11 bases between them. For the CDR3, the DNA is TGTGCCAGCAGTCCTACAGCGCTCTCTGGGGCCAACGTCCTGACTTTC. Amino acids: CASSPTALSGANVLTF.

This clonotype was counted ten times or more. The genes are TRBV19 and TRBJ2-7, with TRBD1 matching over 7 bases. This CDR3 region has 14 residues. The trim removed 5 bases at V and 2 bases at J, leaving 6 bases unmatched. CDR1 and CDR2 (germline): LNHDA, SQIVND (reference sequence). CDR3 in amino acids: CASSQRDRTYEQYF. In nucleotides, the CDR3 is TGTGCCAGTAGTCAACGGGACAGAACCTACGAGCAGTACTTC.

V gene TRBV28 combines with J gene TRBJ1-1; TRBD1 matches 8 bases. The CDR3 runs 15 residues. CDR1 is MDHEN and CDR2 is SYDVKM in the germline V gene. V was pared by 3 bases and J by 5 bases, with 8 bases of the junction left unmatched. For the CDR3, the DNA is TGTGCCAGCAGTTTCTTCGCACAGGGGGGGACTGAAGCTTTCTTT. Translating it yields CASSFFAQGGTEAFF.

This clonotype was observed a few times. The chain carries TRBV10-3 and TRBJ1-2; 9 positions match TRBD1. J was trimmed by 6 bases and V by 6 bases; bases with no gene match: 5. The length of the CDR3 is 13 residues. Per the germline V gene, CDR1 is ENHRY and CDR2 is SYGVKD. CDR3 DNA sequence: TGTGCCATCAGCGGACAGGGGACTAATGGCTACACCTTC. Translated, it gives CAISGQGTNGYTF.

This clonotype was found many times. The CDR3, as DNA: TGTGCCAGCAGCCGGACTAGCGGGAGTTCGTGGGAGACCCAGTACTTC. Translating it yields CASSRTSGSSWETQYF. The chain has TRBV7-2 and TRBJ2-5, with 13 nucleotides matching TRBD2. The V gene's germline CDR1 is SGHTA and CDR2 FQGNSA. V lost 5 bases to trimming and J lost 5 bases; unmatched junction nucleotides: 8. The CDR3 is made up of 16 amino acids. The variable domain in full, completed from reference TRBV7-2 and TRBJ2-5, reads GAGVSQSPSNKVTEKGKDVELRCDPISGHTALYWYRQSLGQGLEFLIYFQGNSAPDKSGLPSDRFSAERTGGSVSTLTIQRTQQEDSAVYLCASSRTSGSSWETQYFGPGTRLLVL.

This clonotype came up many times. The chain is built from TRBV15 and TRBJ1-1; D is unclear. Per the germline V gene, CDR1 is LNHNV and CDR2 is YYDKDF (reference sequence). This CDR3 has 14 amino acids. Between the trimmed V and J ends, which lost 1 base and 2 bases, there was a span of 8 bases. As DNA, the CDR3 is TGTGCCACCAGCAGAGCCCCGAGAAACACTGAAGCTTTCTTT. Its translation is CATSRAPRNTEAFF.